Below are 6 T cell receptor beta chains sequenced from a single sample in a study of T cell changes during pregnancy in multiple sclerosis (dated by TCRdb to the late 2010s). Libraries were built with the immunoSEQ multiplex PCR assay. As stored in TCRdb, this immuneACCESS dataset retains in-frame rearrangements with V and J assigned. A fraction of the clones does not appear; measured against another copy, unresolved V genes explain less than half of the discrepancy, and the remainder lacks a known reason. A total of around 110,000 clones appear in this sample, approximately 90% of them only once. The top ten clonotypes cover over 0.65% of the sample. The sequences come from peripheral blood, collected in the third trimester of pregnancy. The receptors were sampled from a female donor in good health, enrolled as a control in a pregnancy study.

The rearrangement uses TRBV7-3 and TRBJ1-2; D is possibly TRBD1 (5 bases). Trimming removed 1 base from V and 3 bases from J, with 6 bases in between. CDR1 is SGHTA and CDR2 is FQGTGA in the germline V gene. The length of the CDR3 is 13 residues. CDR3: CASSLKGDYGYTF. The CDR3 DNA reads TGTGCCAGCAGCTTAAAAGGGGACTATGGCTACACCTTC.

CDR3 residues: CASSRGQGLTEAFF. CDR3 sequence (DNA): TGTGCCAGCAGCCGAGGACAGGGTCTCACTGAAGCTTTCTTT. This chain connects TRBV7-2 to TRBJ1-1; 8 bases agree with TRBD1. The CDR3 runs to 14 residues. CDR1 and CDR2 from the germline V gene are SGHTA and FQGNSA. V was clipped by 5 bases and J by 4 bases; unmatched bases: 6.

Written as DNA, the CDR3 is TGCGCCAGCAGCTTGGCCGGGGTCGGGGAGCTGTTTTTT. Residues: CASSLAGVGELFF. The gene calls are TRBV5-1 and TRBJ2-2, with TRBD2 as a possible D gene (5 bases). With 0 bases removed from V and 7 bases from J, the gap between germline ends came to 7 bases. CDR1 and CDR2 from the germline V gene are SGHRS and YFSETQ. The CDR3 extends over 13 amino acids.

This rearrangement joins TRBV30 to TRBJ2-7, with D hard to call. Looked up from germline, CDR1 is GTSNPN and CDR2 is SVGIG (reference sequence). V was pared by 4 bases and J by 3 bases, with 10 bases between. This CDR3 has 12 amino acids. CDR3 in amino acids: CAWMGTHYEQYF. As DNA, the CDR3 is TGTGCCTGGATGGGCACTCACTACGAGCAGTACTTC.

V gene TRBV6-4 combines with J gene TRBJ1-6, with TRBD1 as a possible D gene (6 bases). CDR1 and CDR2 (germline): MRHNA, SNTAGT. V was clipped by 6 bases and J by 0 bases, with 12 bases between them. This CDR3 is built from 16 residues. Written as DNA, the CDR3 is TGTGCCAGCAGGCTTGAGGACAGCTCCTATAATTCACCCCTCCACTTT. This encodes CASRLEDSSYNSPLHF.

The chain has TRBV10-2 and TRBJ2-7; maybe TRBD2 (5 bases). Germline CDR1 and CDR2: WSHSY and SAAADI. Trimming shortened V by 4 bases and J by 4 bases, and 8 bases separated the two germline ends. The CDR3 extends over 12 amino acids. The CDR3 reads CASSGGGYEQYF. CDR3 coding DNA: TGCGCCAGCAGTGGAGGAGGTTACGAGCAGTACTTC.